The next 21 T cell receptor beta chains were all read from a single sample in a study of T-cell memory formation after mild COVID-19. MiXCR, run by TCRdb on the 5' RACE reads, gives a single entry per CDR3 protein. The sample comprises hundreds of thousands of distinct CDR3 sequences, approximately 24% of which are singletons, and 8.5% to 10% rests with the top ten. Sequencing input: PBMCs or a T cell subset sorted from them (not recorded which). These receptors all stem from an adult woman who had mild COVID-19 (a few samples of this study predate the infection). Cell type and time point are not known.

This chain joins TRBV5-1 and TRBJ1-1; possible D gene TRBD1, 6 bases. There are 17 residues in the CDR3. Germline V CDR1 and CDR2: SGHRS, YFSETQ. The V end was cut by 3 bases, the J end by 0 bases, with 18 bases between. This CDR3 is CASSSTGFSGVNTEAFF. The DNA of the CDR3 is TGCGCCAGCAGCTCTACAGGGTTTTCAGGGGTGAACACTGAAGCTTTCTTT.

This clonotype has ten or more counts. V is TRBV6-5 and J is TRBJ2-2; a weak D match, TRBD2 (5 bases). Trimming cost V 0 bases and J 0 bases, with 11 bases left between them. This CDR3 spans 17 amino acids. Germline V CDR1 and CDR2: MNHEY, SVGAGI. The CDR3 DNA sequence: TGTGCCAGCAGTTACTCTGTTTTCGGGACGAACACCGGGGAGCTGTTTTTT. It codes for CASSYSVFGTNTGELFF.

The chain carries TRBV25-1 and TRBJ2-5; 8 bases agree with TRBD2. V dropped 3 bases and J dropped 3; count of bases not matched to a gene: 3. The CDR3 spans 14 residues. Germline lookup yields CDR1 MGHDK and CDR2 SYGVNS. The CDR3 here is CASSEAGGEETQYF. The CDR3 nucleotides read TGTGCCAGCAGTGAGGCGGGAGGCGAAGAGACCCAGTACTTC.

This clonotype has just a few counts. The chain recombines TRBV19 with TRBJ2-1; D may be TRBD1 (6 bases). Looked up from germline, CDR1 is LNHDA and CDR2 is SQIVND (reference sequence). The CDR3 covers 16 residues. Between the trimmed V and J ends, which lost 1 base and 7 bases, there was a span of 17 bases. CDR3 in amino acids: CASSIVGLGGLNEQFF. The CDR3 nucleotides are TGTGCCAGTAGTATAGTAGGCCTAGGGGGATTGAATGAGCAGTTCTTC.

J is TRBJ2-2 and V is TRBV19; the match to TRBD1 covers 12 bases. Germline V gene lookup returns CDR1 LNHDA and CDR2 SQIVND (reference sequence). J lost 6 bases, V lost 5 bases, and 7 bases had no gene match. This CDR3 spans 16 amino acids. The CDR3 sequence is CASSPGTGGRAGELFF. CDR3 nucleotide sequence: TGTGCCAGTAGTCCAGGGACAGGGGGCCGGGCCGGGGAGCTGTTTTTT.

The rearrangement links TRBV4-3 to TRBJ2-7, with D unclear. The CDR3 is 12 amino acids. The ends were cut back, 1 base at V and 6 bases at J, with 7 bases in the middle. CDR1 LGHNA and CDR2 YSLEER come from the germline V gene. This CDR3 is CASSQGKTEQYF. Here the CDR3 DNA reads TGCGCCAGCAGCCAAGGAAAGACCGAGCAGTACTTC.

At least ten counts were recorded for this clonotype. The rearrangement joins TRBV14 to TRBJ2-1; the D call may be TRBD1 or TRBD2 (5 bases each). Germline V lookup: CDR1 SGHDN, CDR2 FVKESK. This CDR3 contains 16 residues. Trimming shortened V by 4 bases and J by 5 bases, and 18 bases separated the two germline ends. CDR3 DNA sequence: TGTGCCAGCAGCCCAGTACCGGTGGGGCGGGACAATGAGCAGTTCTTC. The encoded protein is CASSPVPVGRDNEQFF.

Only a few counts were recorded for this clonotype. This rearrangement joins TRBV5-5 to TRBJ2-1; D remains ambiguous. CDR3 size: 15 residues. V gave up 0 bases and J gave up 0 bases, with 7 bases separating them. CDR1 is SGHKS, CDR2 YYEKEE, per germline (reference sequence). The CDR3 protein is CASSLVRSSYNEQFF. The CDR3 bases are TGTGCCAGCAGCTTGGTACGGAGCTCCTACAATGAGCAGTTCTTC.

This chain connects TRBV6-5 to TRBJ2-7, with TRBD1 identical over 7 bases. Germline lookup yields CDR1 MNHEY and CDR2 SVGAGI. V lost 5 bases and J lost 4; bases outside the gene matches: 11. The CDR3 has 15 residues. CDR3 in DNA: TGTGCCAGCAGTCAGCTCAAGAGGGGGCAATACGAGCAGTACTTC. As protein: CASSQLKRGQYEQYF.

This clonotype was seen a handful of times. This sequence joins TRBV5-1 and TRBJ2-3; TRBD2 matches at 7 bases. Trimming at V came to 1 base and at J to 1 base, leaving 6 bases not matched to a gene. Germline CDR1 and CDR2: SGHRS and YFSETQ. The CDR3 covers 16 residues. The CDR3 is CASSLSGAGGTDTQYF. The CDR3 nucleotides are TGCGCCAGCAGCTTGAGTGGGGCGGGAGGCACAGATACGCAGTATTTT. Filled out from reference TRBV5-1 and TRBJ2-3, the complete variable domain reads KAGVTQTPRYLIKTRGQQVTLSCSPISGHRSVSWYQQTPGQGLQFLFEYFSETQRNKGNFPGRFSGRQFSNSRSEMNVSTLELGDSALYLCASSLSGAGGTDTQYFGPGTRLTVL.

Only a few counts were recorded for this clonotype. V usage is TRBV7-9 and J usage is TRBJ2-1; a possible D gene is TRBD2 (5 bases). Germline loops: CDR1 SEHNR, CDR2 FQNEAQ (reference sequence). V was trimmed by 0 bases and J by 1 base, leaving 10 bases between them. The CDR3 has 16 residues. CDR3 DNA: TGTGCCAGCAGCTTAGCGACCGAGCGGTCCTACAATGAGCAGTTCTTC. It specifies CASSLATERSYNEQFF.

The genes are TRBV20-1 and TRBJ2-5; 10 positions match TRBD1. The CDR3 is made up of 13 amino acids. CDR1 and CDR2 (germline): DFQATT, SNEGSKA (reference sequence). As DNA, the CDR3 is TGCAGCGGGGGACAGGGGAGGCAAGAGACCCAGTACTTC. It codes for CSGGQGRQETQYF.

This clonotype turned up a few times. The V gene is TRBV12-3 or TRBV12-4, the J gene TRBJ1-2, with D possibly TRBD1 on 6 matching bases. Trimming cost V 4 bases and J 5 bases, with 11 bases left between them. The CDR3 is 13 amino acids. This CDR3 reads CASSSGVEYGYTF. CDR3 DNA sequence: TGTGCCAGCAGTTCAGGGGTTGAATATGGCTACACCTTC.

This CDR3 reads CASSVGAVQETQYF. In DNA form, the CDR3 reads TGTGCCAGCAGCGTAGGTGCAGTTCAAGAGACCCAGTACTTC. The V call is TRBV9, the J call TRBJ2-5; unclear D gene. Germline CDR1 reads SGDLS; CDR2 reads YYNGEE. This CDR3 is built from 14 residues. V was shortened by 0 bases and J by 2 bases, with 8 bases between the two germline ends.

This chain connects TRBV19 to TRBJ2-7; 8 nucleotides agree with TRBD1. There are 15 residues in the CDR3. The germline V gene has CDR1 LNHDA and CDR2 SQIVND (reference sequence). V lost 1 base and J lost 2; bases outside the gene matches: 4. CDR3 coding DNA: TGTGCCAGTAGTATAGGGACAGGGCCTACCTACGAGCAGTACTTC. It specifies CASSIGTGPTYEQYF.

This clonotype appeared a few times. The rearrangement joins TRBV10-3 to TRBJ2-1, with TRBD2 matching 13 bases. The CDR3 runs to 15 residues. Unmatched junction bases numbered 4, after V lost 8 bases and J lost 3 bases. The germline CDR1 and CDR2 sequences are ENHRY and SYGVKD. CDR3 DNA: TGTGCCATCGGGACTAGCGGGAACGGCTACAATGAGCAGTTCTTC. It codes for CAIGTSGNGYNEQFF.

The genes are TRBV20-1 and TRBJ2-7; 7 bases are a match to TRBD1. Trimming took 0 bases from V and 6 from J; bases not matched to a gene: 5. The CDR3 has 13 amino acids. The germline V gene has CDR1 DFQATT and CDR2 SNEGSKA (reference sequence). The CDR3 nucleotides are TGCAGTGCTAGAGAGGGTGCAGGGGGCGAGCAGTACTTC. As protein: CSAREGAGGEQYF.

This clonotype has just a few counts. This chain connects TRBV7-6 to TRBJ1-1, with unresolved D. V shed 5 bases and J shed 0 bases, with 13 bases lying between them. Germline V gene sequence: CDR1 SGHVS, CDR2 FNYEAQ. CDR3 length: 15 residues. CDR3 sequence (DNA): TGTGCCAGCAGCCCCTCGGAAGGGCTGAACACTGAAGCTTTCTTT. Translated: CASSPSEGLNTEAFF.

V usage is TRBV19 and J usage is TRBJ1-1; no reliable D call. The CDR3 loop spans 14 amino acids. With 6 bases removed from V and 4 bases from J, the gap between germline ends came to 15 bases. The germline CDR1 and CDR2 sequences are LNHDA and SQIVND (reference sequence). This CDR3 reads CASSHGYGSTEAFF. In DNA, the CDR3 is TGTGCCAGTAGCCACGGTTACGGGAGCACTGAAGCTTTCTTT.

This clonotype turned up a few times. This sequence joins TRBV10-3 and TRBJ2-5, with 9 nucleotides matching TRBD1. The V gene's germline CDR1 is ENHRY and CDR2 SYGVKD. CDR3 length equals 15 residues. With V trimmed by 2 bases and J by 3 bases, 4 bases remained unmatched. The CDR3 region has the DNA TGTGCCATCAGTGAGGTCGGGACAGGGAAAGAGACCCAGTACTTC. Encoded protein: CAISEVGTGKETQYF.

The sample holds a few counts of this clonotype. The V gene is TRBV5-1, the J gene TRBJ2-7; perhaps TRBD1 as D (5 bases). The CDR3 loop spans 14 amino acids. Germline CDR1 reads SGHRS; CDR2 reads YFSETQ. The ends were cut back, 1 base at V and 0 bases at J, with 8 bases in the middle. CDR3 coding DNA: TGCGCCAGCAGCTTGAGAAGGGGCTCCTACGAGCAGTACTTC. It translates to CASSLRRGSYEQYF.